This TCR beta chain comes out of a study of blood T cell repertoires in COVID-19 (TCRdb year 2020). Some background on the complete study: Samples covering the acute and convalescent phases of COVID-19 were provided by collaborators in the United States, Italy and Spain. The material from the prospective study consisted of cDNA or gDNA derived from T cells, B-cell-depleted T cells, or PBMCs. The dataset comprised deeply sampled blood TCRbeta repertoires from subjects exposed to, actively infected with, or recovered from COVID-19. The repertoires were made available in a free public database intended to serve as a resource for research on the immune response to SARS-CoV-2. Samples came from the ongoing ImmuneRACE study (first 160 participants) plus 1,254 subjects from 6 global collaborators. Sample metadata almost always included a de-identified subject ID, COVID-19 status, age in years and sex. Where HLA class I and class II types were available, the types were taken from metadata supplied by the sample provider, not from assay-based typing. The paper as a whole reports these results and caveats: How much clinical and demographic metadata was included differed by source and by participant, and the metadata was provided uncurated.

TCRbeta CDR3 regions were amplified from genomic DNA by means of the immunoSEQ Assay, a bias-controlled multiplex PCR. From the authors' description of their analysis: The number of nucleated cells in each sample was estimated from the amplification of reference gene primers within the assay. To quantify the absolute abundance of each unique TCRbeta CDR3 rearrangement, sequence reads were collapsed and filtered. Productive Simpson clonality was computed per sample as the square root of Simpson's diversity index over productive rearrangements. Sourced from immuneACCESS, this table was stored by TCRdb with only in-frame sequences that have V and J called. A share of the clones is absent; for the studies checked, an unresolved V gene accounts for under half, and the remainder has no known explanation. The D gene and trimming were derived from the DNA, and the V and J assignments and clone size from that table. For this sample there are 90,000 to 110,000 clones; over 70% appear just once. The ten largest clones add up to around 4% of the sample.

Relative to germline, V is 5 bases shorter and J is 5 bases shorter, with 16 bases between their ends. CDR3 length: 15 amino acids, cysteine to phenylalanine. Here the CDR3 DNA is all that survives: 45 bases in frame from base 1. Reading the germline V gene (reference sequence) gives CDR1 LNHDA and CDR2 SQIVND. About this clone itself: Its antigen is currently not known. Per-base qualities were not stored, and no clone one base away is much larger.

Each collaborating institution followed its own protocols to collect whole blood in K2EDTA tubes. For TCRbeta analysis, collaborator samples were shipped as frozen whole blood, as isolated PBMCs, or as DNA extracted from either sample type. The V gene is TRBV19 and the J gene is TRBJ1-5; no D gene can be assigned with confidence. Material: peripheral blood. The receptor comes from a human donor in a cohort sampled during active or convalescent COVID-19. The CDR3 protein is CASSRTDIPYQPQHF. DNA sequence: TGTGCCAGTAGTCGTACCGACATTCCATATCAGCCCCAGCATTTT.